A selection of T cell receptor beta chains follows, all from one sample in a study of blood T cell repertoires in COVID-19. Method: immunoSEQ multiplex PCR; TCRdb's copy keeps in-frame clones and lacks some. Among 110,000 to 150,000 clones listed, about 80% were seen once. The specimen sequenced was peripheral blood. The receptors shown here come from a woman older than 75 with acute or convalescent COVID-19. Each CDR3 is given with its conserved first and last residue. The order of the fields is J gene, D gene, V gene, clone size, CDR3 DNA, CDR3 protein. A D gene is named only where the DNA matches it firmly. The size of a clone is reported for some rows only, either as once, few or many, or as a class for expanded clones.

J gene: TRBJ1-2
D gene: TRBD1
V gene: TRBV6-2/TRBV6-3
clone size: .
CDR3 DNA: TGTGCCAGCAGTTACGGCGGGACAGTCCATCCTGGCTACACCTTC
CDR3 protein: CASSYGGTVHPGYTF

J gene: TRBJ2-3
D gene: TRBD2
V gene: TRBV7-2
clone size: .
CDR3 DNA: TGTGCCAGCAGCCCAAGGCGGGGGGCGTTCAGGGCAGATACGCAGTATTTT
CDR3 protein: CASSPRRGAFRADTQYF

J gene: TRBJ1-4
D gene: .
V gene: TRBV7-8
clone size: .
CDR3 DNA: TGTGCCAGCAGCGCGCGTGAAAAACTGTTTTTT
CDR3 protein: CASSAREKLFF

J gene: TRBJ1-2
D gene: TRBD1
V gene: TRBV7-2
clone size: .
CDR3 DNA: TGTGCCAGCAGCTCTGGGACAGGGCATGGCTACACCTTC
CDR3 protein: CASSSGTGHGYTF

J gene: TRBJ2-3
D gene: .
V gene: TRBV13
clone size: .
CDR3 DNA: TGTGCCAGCAGCTCGATGTTAGGGAGACCCACAGATACGCAGTATTTT
CDR3 protein: CASSSMLGRPTDTQYF

J gene: TRBJ2-1
D gene: TRBD2
V gene: TRBV5-1
clone size: .
CDR3 DNA: TGCGCCAGCAGCAACGAAAAACGACTAGCGGGGGGCCCTAGCTCCTACAATGAGCAGTTCTTC
CDR3 protein: CASSNEKRLAGGPSSYNEQFF

J gene: TRBJ1-3
D gene: .
V gene: TRBV5-1
clone size: .
CDR3 DNA: TGCGCCAGCAGCTTTGATGGGGCCCACTCTGGAAACACCATATATTTT
CDR3 protein: CASSFDGAHSGNTIYF

J gene: TRBJ2-7
D gene: .
V gene: TRBV7-8
clone size: .
CDR3 DNA: TGTGCCAGCAGCTTCGGCCAGGGTAGTACCTACGAGCAGTACTTC
CDR3 protein: CASSFGQGSTYEQYF

J gene: TRBJ1-1
D gene: .
V gene: TRBV5-6
clone size: .
CDR3 DNA: TGTGCCAGCAGCCACGATGAGAGAAACACTGAAGCTTTCTTT
CDR3 protein: CASSHDERNTEAFF

J gene: TRBJ1-4
D gene: .
V gene: TRBV7-9
clone size: .
CDR3 DNA: TGTGCCAGCAGCTTAGTAGACTCCCTTTCCCTGTTTTTT
CDR3 protein: CASSLVDSLSLFF

J gene: TRBJ2-5
D gene: .
V gene: TRBV25-1
clone size: .
CDR3 DNA: TGTGCCAGCAGTGAATTGGGAGAAAAAGGAAGGGAGACCCAGTACTTC
CDR3 protein: CASSELGEKGRETQYF

J gene: TRBJ2-7
D gene: TRBD1
V gene: TRBV7-9
clone size: .
CDR3 DNA: TGTGCCAGCAGCTCCGGGACAGGGGGCTTCTACGAGCAGTACTTC
CDR3 protein: CASSSGTGGFYEQYF

J gene: TRBJ2-1
D gene: TRBD1
V gene: TRBV12-5
clone size: .
CDR3 DNA: TGTGCTAGTGGTATGGGACAGGGGGCTGCTGAGCAGTTCTTC
CDR3 protein: CASGMGQGAAEQFF

J gene: TRBJ1-4
D gene: .
V gene: TRBV5-4
clone size: .
CDR3 DNA: TGTGCCAGCAGCTCGAACATGGAGACTAATGAAAAACTGTTTTTT
CDR3 protein: CASSSNMETNEKLFF

J gene: TRBJ2-7
D gene: .
V gene: TRBV5-1
clone size: .
CDR3 DNA: TGCGCCAGCAGCTTACCACAGGGACGAACAGCCTACGAGCAGTACTTC
CDR3 protein: CASSLPQGRTAYEQYF

J gene: TRBJ2-5
D gene: .
V gene: TRBV13
clone size: .
CDR3 DNA: TGTGCCAGCAGCTTAGCGGCAGGGCTAGAGACCCAGTACTTC
CDR3 protein: CASSLAAGLETQYF

J gene: TRBJ2-1
D gene: TRBD1
V gene: TRBV6-5
clone size: .
CDR3 DNA: TGTGCCAGCAGTCTCCAGCAGACAGGGCGGAATGAGCAGTTCTTC
CDR3 protein: CASSLQQTGRNEQFF

J gene: TRBJ2-1
D gene: .
V gene: TRBV19
clone size: .
CDR3 DNA: TGTGCCAGTAGTATACGTCCCGTGGGCGGGGTTTACAATGAGCAGTTCTTC
CDR3 protein: CASSIRPVGGVYNEQFF

J gene: TRBJ2-7
D gene: .
V gene: TRBV12-3/TRBV12-4
clone size: .
CDR3 DNA: TGTGCCAGCAGTTTCGGGTCCTACGAGCAGTACTTC
CDR3 protein: CASSFGSYEQYF

J gene: TRBJ1-1
D gene: TRBD1
V gene: TRBV6-5
clone size: .
CDR3 DNA: TGTGCCAGCAGTAGACAGGGCAACACTGAAGCTTTCTTT
CDR3 protein: CASSRQGNTEAFF

J gene: TRBJ1-2
D gene: .
V gene: TRBV7-8
clone size: .
CDR3 DNA: TGTGCCAGCAGCTTTGACAGTAACTATGGCTACACCTTC
CDR3 protein: CASSFDSNYGYTF

J gene: TRBJ2-3
D gene: TRBD2
V gene: TRBV4-2
clone size: .
CDR3 DNA: TGTGCCAGCAGCCAAGAAGCGGGGGGGGATGATACGCAGTATTTT
CDR3 protein: CASSQEAGGDDTQYF

J gene: TRBJ1-2
D gene: .
V gene: TRBV6-5
clone size: .
CDR3 DNA: TGTGCCAGCAAAACAGGACAGAACTATGGCTACACCTTC
CDR3 protein: CASKTGQNYGYTF

J gene: TRBJ1-3
D gene: .
V gene: TRBV13
clone size: .
CDR3 DNA: TGTGCCAGCAGCTTTAGAGGAAACACCATATATTTT
CDR3 protein: CASSFRGNTIYF

J gene: TRBJ1-2
D gene: .
V gene: TRBV6-5
clone size: .
CDR3 DNA: TGTGCCAGCAGTTACTCGGGAGGGAAAACCTCGTGGGGCTACACCTTC
CDR3 protein: CASSYSGGKTSWGYTF

J gene: TRBJ2-4
D gene: TRBD1
V gene: TRBV5-1
clone size: .
CDR3 DNA: TGCGCCAGCAGCTTGGCGGGACAGCCCGAAAACATTCAGTACTTC
CDR3 protein: CASSLAGQPENIQYF

J gene: TRBJ1-2
D gene: .
V gene: TRBV27
clone size: .
CDR3 DNA: TGTGCCAGCAGTTTATCCCTCCAGTTTTATGGCTACACCTTC
CDR3 protein: CASSLSLQFYGYTF

J gene: TRBJ1-1
D gene: .
V gene: TRBV6-2/TRBV6-3
clone size: .
CDR3 DNA: TGTGCCAGCAGTTACGTCGGAGTGAACACTGAAGCTTTCTTT
CDR3 protein: CASSYVGVNTEAFF

J gene: TRBJ2-1
D gene: TRBD2
V gene: TRBV6-4
clone size: .
CDR3 DNA: TGTGCCAGCTCAACCGGGACTAGCGGGTCCAATGAGCAGTTCTTC
CDR3 protein: CASSTGTSGSNEQFF

J gene: TRBJ2-1
D gene: .
V gene: TRBV5-1
clone size: few
CDR3 DNA: TGCGCCAGCAGCTTGACAGGAAATGATGAGCAGTTCTTC
CDR3 protein: CASSLTGNDEQFF

J gene: TRBJ2-7
D gene: TRBD2
V gene: TRBV7-2
clone size: .
CDR3 DNA: TGTGCCAGCAGCTTGGGAGCGGGGGGTCTGTACGAGCAGTACTTC
CDR3 protein: CASSLGAGGLYEQYF

J gene: TRBJ1-1
D gene: .
V gene: TRBV6-2/TRBV6-3
clone size: .
CDR3 DNA: TGTGCCAGCAGTTACCCCCGACTCGGGACTGAAGCTTTCTTT
CDR3 protein: CASSYPRLGTEAFF

J gene: TRBJ1-2
D gene: TRBD1
V gene: TRBV2
clone size: .
CDR3 DNA: TGTGCCAGCAGTTTGGACAGGGGGCACTATGGCTACACCTTC
CDR3 protein: CASSLDRGHYGYTF

J gene: TRBJ1-1
D gene: .
V gene: TRBV5-6
clone size: .
CDR3 DNA: TGTGCCAGCAGCCAAAACAGGGCCAACACTGAAGCTTTCTTT
CDR3 protein: CASSQNRANTEAFF